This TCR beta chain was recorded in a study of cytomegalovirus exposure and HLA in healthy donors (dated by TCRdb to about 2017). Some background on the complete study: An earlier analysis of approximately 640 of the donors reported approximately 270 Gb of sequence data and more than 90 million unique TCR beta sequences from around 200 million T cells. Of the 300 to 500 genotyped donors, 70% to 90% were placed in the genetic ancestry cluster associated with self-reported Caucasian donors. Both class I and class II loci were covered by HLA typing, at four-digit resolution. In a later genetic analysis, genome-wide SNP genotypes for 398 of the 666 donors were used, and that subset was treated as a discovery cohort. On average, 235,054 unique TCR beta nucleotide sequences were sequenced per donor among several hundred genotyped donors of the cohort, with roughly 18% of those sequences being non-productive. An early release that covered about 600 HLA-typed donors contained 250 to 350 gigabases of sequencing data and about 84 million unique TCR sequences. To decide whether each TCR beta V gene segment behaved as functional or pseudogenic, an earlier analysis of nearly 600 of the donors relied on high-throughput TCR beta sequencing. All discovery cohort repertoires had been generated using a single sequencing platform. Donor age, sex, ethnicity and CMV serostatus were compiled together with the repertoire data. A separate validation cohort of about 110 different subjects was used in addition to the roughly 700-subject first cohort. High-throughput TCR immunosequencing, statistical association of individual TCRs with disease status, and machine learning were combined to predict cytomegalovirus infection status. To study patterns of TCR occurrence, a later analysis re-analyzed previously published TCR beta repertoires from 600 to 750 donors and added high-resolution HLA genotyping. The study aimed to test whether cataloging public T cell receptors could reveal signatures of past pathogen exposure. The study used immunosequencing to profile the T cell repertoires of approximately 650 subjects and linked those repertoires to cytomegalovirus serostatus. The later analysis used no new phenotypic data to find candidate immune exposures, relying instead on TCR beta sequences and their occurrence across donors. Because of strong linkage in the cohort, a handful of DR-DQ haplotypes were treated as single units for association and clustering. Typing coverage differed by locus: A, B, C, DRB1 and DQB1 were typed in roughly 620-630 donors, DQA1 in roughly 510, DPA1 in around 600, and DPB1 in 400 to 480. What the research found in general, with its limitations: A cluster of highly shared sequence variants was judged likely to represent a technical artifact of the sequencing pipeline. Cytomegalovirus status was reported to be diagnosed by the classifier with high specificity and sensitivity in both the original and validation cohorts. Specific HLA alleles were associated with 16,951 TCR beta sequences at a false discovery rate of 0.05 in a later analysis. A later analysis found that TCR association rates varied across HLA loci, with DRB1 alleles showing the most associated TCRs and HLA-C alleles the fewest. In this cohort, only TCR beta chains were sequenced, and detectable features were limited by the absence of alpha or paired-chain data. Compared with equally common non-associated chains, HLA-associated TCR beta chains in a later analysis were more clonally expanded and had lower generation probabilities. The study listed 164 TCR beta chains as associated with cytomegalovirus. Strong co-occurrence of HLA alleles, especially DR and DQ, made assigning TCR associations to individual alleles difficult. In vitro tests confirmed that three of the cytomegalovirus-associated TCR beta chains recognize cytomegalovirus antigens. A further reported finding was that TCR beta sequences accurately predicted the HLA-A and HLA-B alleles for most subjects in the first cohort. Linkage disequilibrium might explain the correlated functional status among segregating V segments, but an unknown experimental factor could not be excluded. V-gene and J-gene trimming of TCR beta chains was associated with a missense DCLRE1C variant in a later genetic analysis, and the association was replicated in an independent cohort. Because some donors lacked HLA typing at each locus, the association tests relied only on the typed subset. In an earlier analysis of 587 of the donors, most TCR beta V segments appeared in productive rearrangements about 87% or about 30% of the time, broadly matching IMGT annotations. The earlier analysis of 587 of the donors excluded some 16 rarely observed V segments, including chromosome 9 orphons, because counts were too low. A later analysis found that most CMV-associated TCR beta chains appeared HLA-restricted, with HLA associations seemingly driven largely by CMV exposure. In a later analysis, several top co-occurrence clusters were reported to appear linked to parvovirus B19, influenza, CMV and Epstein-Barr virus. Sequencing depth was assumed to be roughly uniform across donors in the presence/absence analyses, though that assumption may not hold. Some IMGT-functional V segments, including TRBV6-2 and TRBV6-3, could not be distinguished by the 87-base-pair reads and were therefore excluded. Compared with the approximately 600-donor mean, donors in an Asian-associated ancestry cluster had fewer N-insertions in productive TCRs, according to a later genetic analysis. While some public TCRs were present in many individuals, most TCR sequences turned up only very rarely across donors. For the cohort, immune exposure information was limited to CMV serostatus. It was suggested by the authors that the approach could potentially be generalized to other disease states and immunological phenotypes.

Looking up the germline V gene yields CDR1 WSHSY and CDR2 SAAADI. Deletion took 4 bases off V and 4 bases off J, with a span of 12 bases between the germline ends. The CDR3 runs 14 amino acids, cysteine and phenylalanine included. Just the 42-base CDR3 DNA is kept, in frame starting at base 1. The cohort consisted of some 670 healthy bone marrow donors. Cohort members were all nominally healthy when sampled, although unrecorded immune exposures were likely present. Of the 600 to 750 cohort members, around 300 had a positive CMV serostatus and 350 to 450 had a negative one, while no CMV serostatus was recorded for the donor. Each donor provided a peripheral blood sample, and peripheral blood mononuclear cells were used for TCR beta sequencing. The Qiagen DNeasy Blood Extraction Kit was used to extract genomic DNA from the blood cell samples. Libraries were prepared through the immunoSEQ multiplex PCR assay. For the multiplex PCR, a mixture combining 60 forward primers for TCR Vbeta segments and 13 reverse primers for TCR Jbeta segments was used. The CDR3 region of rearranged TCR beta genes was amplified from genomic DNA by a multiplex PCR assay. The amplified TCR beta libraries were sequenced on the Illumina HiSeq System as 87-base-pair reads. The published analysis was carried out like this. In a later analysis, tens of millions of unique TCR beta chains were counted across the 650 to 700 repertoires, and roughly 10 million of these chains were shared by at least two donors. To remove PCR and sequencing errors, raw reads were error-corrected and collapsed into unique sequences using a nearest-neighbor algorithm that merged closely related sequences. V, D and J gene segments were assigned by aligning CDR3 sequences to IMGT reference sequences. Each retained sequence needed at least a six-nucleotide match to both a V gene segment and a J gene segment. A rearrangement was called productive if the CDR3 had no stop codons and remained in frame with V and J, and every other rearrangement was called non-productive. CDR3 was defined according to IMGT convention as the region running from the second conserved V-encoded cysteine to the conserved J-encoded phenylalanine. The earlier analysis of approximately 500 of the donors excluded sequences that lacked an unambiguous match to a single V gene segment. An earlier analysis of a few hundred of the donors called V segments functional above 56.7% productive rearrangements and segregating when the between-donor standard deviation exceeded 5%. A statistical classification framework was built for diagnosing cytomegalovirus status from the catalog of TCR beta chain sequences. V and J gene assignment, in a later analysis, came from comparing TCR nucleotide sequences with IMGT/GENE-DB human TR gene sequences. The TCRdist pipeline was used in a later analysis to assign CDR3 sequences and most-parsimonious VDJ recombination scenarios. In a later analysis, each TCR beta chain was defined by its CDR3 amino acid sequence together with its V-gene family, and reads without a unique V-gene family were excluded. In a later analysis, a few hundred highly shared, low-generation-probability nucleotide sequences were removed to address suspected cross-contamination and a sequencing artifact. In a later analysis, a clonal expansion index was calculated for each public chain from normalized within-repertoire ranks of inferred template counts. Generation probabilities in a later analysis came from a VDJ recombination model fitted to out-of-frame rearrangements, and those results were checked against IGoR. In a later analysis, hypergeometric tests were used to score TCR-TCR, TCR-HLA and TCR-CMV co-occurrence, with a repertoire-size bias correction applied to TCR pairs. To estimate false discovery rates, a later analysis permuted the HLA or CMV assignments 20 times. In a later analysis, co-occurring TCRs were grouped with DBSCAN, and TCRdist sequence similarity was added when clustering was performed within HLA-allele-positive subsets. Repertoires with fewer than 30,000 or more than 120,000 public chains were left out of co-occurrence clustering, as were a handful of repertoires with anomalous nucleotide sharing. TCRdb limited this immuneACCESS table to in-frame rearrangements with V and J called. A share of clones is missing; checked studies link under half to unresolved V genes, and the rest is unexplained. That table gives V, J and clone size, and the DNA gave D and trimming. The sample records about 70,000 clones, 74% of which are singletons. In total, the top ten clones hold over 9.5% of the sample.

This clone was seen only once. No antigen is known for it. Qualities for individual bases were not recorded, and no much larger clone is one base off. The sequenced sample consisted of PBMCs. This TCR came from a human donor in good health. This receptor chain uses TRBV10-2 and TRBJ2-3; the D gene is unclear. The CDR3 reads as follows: CASSGSYRSDTQYF. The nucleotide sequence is TGCGCCAGCAGTGGGTCCTACCGTTCAGATACGCAGTATTTT.